This T cell receptor beta chain was recovered during a study of beta chain features in type 1 diabetes. This clone was picked up a small number of times. This CDR3 spans 17 amino acids. Trimming took 0 bases from V and 0 from J, leaving 16 bases between them. Germline V lookup: CDR1 SGDLS, CDR2 YYNGEE. All of the isolated RNA was reverse transcribed, so expressed TCRB transcripts were sequenced. The method was immunoSEQ multiplex PCR; TCRdb's version includes in-frame clones alone and lacks a portion of them. The sample holds about 620,000 clones, roughly a sixth seen once. The gene calls are TRBV9 and TRBJ2-7; possible D gene TRBD2, 5 bases. The sequencing sample was made of naive CD4+ T cells from blood. The receptor's source is a man aged 18 to 30 in good health. The CDR3 loop is CASSVGRAGAGSYEQYF. In DNA, the CDR3 is TGTGCCAGCAGCGTAGGTCGGGCGGGCGCCGGCTCCTACGAGCAGTACTTC.